This T cell receptor (beta chain) was identified during a study of T-cell memory formation after mild COVID-19. Study results and limitations: Whether second-wave clones peaking at day 37 were SARS-CoV-2 specific went unconfirmed. Some clones that responded were present in memory (sampled pre-infection), which suggests cross-reactive memory joined.

V lost 4 bases and J lost 4, with 7 bases in between. Germline lookup yields CDR1 SGHTA and CDR2 FQGNSA. This CDR3 contains 12 residues. One entry per CDR3 protein, called by TCRdb with MiXCR from the 5' RACE reads. The sample contains 350,000 to 500,000 distinct CDR3 sequences, 18% of which appear only once. With regard to this clonotype: Its antigen is not identified.

The sample comprised PBMCs or a T cell subset sorted from them (not recorded which). The receptor was isolated from a man younger than 35 who had mild COVID-19 (a few samples of this study predate the infection). Cell type and time point are not known. The chain uses TRBV7-2 and TRBJ1-2; D remains unclear. CDR3 nucleotides: TGTGCCAGCAGCTATGCCGCCTATGGCTACACCTTC. Translation: CASSYAAYGYTF.